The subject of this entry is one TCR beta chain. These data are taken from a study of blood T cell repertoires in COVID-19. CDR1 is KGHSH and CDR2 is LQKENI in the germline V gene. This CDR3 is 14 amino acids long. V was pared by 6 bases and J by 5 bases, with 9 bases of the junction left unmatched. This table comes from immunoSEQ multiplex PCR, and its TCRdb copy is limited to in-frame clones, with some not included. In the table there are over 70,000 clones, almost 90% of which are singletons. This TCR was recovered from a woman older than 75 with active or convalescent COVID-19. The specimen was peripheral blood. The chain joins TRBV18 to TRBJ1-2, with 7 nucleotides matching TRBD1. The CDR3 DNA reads TGTGCCAGCTCGCTCCGACAGGGTCTTTATGGCTACACCTTC. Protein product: CASSLRQGLYGYTF.